This T cell receptor (beta chain) was observed in a study of OX40 agonist ivuxolimab in advanced cancers. Study in general: Clinicians treated patients with ivuxolimab, an agonistic anti-OX40 (CD134) antibody.

V lost 8 bases, J lost 12 bases, and 13 bases stayed unmatched. Germline V gene data show CDR1 as MNHNS and CDR2 as SASEGT. CDR3 length: 13 residues. Clones were sequenced by immunoSEQ multiplex PCR, and TCRdb holds only the in-frame ones, with some missing. The sample has 70,000 to 85,000 clones; roughly 90% are singletons. The specimen was CD4+ or CD8+ T cells sorted from blood, collected in a trial of the OX40 agonist ivuxolimab. This TCR came from an adult with an advanced solid tumor such as melanoma, head and neck, liver or kidney cancer. V usage is TRBV6-1 and J usage is TRBJ2-4; 7 nucleotides agree with TRBD2. CDR3 DNA: TGTGCCAGCCGAGGACTAGTCACAGCGCATCAGTACTTC. Protein: CASRGLVTAHQYF.